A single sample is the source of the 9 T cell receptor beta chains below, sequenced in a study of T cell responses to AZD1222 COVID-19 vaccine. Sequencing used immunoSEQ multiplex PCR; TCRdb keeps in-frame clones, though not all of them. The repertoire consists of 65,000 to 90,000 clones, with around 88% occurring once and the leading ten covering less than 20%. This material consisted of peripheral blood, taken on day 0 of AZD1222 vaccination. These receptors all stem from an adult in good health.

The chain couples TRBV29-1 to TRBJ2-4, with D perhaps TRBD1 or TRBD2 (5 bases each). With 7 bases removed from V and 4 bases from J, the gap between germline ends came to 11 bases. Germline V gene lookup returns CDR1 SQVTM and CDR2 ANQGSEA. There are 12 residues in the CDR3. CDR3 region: CSAEGRKNIQYF. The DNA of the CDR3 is TGCAGCGCCGAGGGGCGGAAAAACATTCAGTACTTC.

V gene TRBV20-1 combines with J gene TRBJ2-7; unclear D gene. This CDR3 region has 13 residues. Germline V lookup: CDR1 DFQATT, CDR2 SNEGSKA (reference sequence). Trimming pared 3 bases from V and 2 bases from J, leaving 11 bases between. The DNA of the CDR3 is TGCAGTGCTAGTCTCCCAGGCACCTACGAGCAGTACTTC. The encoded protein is CSASLPGTYEQYF.

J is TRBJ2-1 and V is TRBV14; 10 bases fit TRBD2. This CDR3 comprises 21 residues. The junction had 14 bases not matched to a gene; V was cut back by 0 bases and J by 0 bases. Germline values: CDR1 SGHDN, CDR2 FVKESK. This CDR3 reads CASSQDAPSGSRFYSYNEQFF. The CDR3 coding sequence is TGTGCCAGCAGCCAAGATGCCCCTAGCGGGAGCCGTTTTTACTCCTACAATGAGCAGTTCTTC.

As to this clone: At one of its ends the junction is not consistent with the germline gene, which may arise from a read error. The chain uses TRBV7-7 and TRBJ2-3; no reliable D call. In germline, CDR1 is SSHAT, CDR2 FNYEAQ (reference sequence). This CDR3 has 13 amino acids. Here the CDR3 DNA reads TGTGCTAGCAGCTTAGGCTCGTTGGATACGCAGTATTTT. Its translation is CASSLGSLDTQYF.

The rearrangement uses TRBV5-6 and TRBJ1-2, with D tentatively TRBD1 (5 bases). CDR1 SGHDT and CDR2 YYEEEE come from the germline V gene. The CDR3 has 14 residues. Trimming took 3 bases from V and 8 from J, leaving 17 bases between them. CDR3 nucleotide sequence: TGTGCCAGCAGCTCGGGACTTAGACTGAGGGGCTACACCTTC. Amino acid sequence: CASSSGLRLRGYTF.

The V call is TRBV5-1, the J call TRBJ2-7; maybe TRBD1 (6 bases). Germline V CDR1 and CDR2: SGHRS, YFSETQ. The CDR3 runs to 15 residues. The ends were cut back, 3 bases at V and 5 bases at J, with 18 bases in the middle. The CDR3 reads CASSWGTTGFNEQYF. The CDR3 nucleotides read TGCGCCAGCAGCTGGGGGACCACAGGGTTCAACGAGCAGTACTTC.

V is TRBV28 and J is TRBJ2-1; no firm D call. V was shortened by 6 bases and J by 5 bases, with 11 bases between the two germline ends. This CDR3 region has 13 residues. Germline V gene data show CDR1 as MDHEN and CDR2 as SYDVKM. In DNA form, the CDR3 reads TGTGCCAGCAGCAGGCCACCAAACAATGAGCAGTTCTTC. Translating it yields CASSRPPNNEQFF.

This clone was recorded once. In DNA form, the CDR3 reads TGTGCCAGCAGTTTATCCCAGGGGGCTTTCTATAATTCACCCCTCCACTTT. Its protein is CASSLSQGAFYNSPLHF. This chain joins TRBV28 and TRBJ1-6; 8 bases are shared with TRBD1. Germline CDR1 and CDR2: MDHEN and SYDVKM. With 1 base clipped from V and 3 bases from J, the junction kept 5 bases outside the gene matches. The CDR3 consists of 17 residues.

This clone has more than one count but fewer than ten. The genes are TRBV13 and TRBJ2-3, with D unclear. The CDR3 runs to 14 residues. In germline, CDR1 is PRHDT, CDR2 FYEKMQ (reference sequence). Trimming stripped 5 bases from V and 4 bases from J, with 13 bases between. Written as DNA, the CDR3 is TGTGCCAGCAGCCCAAACCCGATGGCAGATACGCAGTATTTT. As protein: CASSPNPMADTQYF.